The rows below give T cell receptor beta chains drawn from one sample of a study of T cells in Graves' hyperthyroidism and ophthalmopathy. TCRdb independently ran MiXCR on the multiplex PCR reads; one entry per CDR3 protein. This table has 500,000 to 650,000 distinct CDR3 sequences, 40% to 55% appearing once. The sequenced sample consisted of peripheral blood or thyroid tissue (not recorded which). These receptors all come from an adult woman with Graves' disease, either hyperthyroidism or ophthalmopathy (not recorded which). Each CDR3 is given with its conserved first and last residue. The order of the fields is V gene, J gene, clone size, CDR3 protein. Rows may omit the clone size; those that give it use once, few, many or a size class.

V gene: TRBV5-5
J gene: TRBJ1-4
clone size: many
CDR3 protein: CASSLGQGYEKLFF

V gene: TRBV12-3/TRBV12-4
J gene: TRBJ2-7
clone size: many
CDR3 protein: CASSSYSSGSYEQYF

V gene: TRBV15
J gene: TRBJ1-2
clone size: -
CDR3 protein: CATSTETGGRSGYTF

V gene: TRBV19
J gene: TRBJ1-4
clone size: -
CDR3 protein: CASTKVATNEKLFF

V gene: TRBV7-9
J gene: TRBJ1-1
clone size: few
CDR3 protein: CASSFFSVGTEAFF

V gene: TRBV29-1
J gene: TRBJ1-2
clone size: many
CDR3 protein: CSVESWQGVNGYTF

V gene: TRBV11-2
J gene: TRBJ1-2
clone size: -
CDR3 protein: CASSLYRGLYGYTF

V gene: TRBV7-9
J gene: TRBJ2-5
clone size: -
CDR3 protein: CASSRPTSGGPETQYF

V gene: TRBV13
J gene: TRBJ2-5
clone size: -
CDR3 protein: CASSLKVGEGETQYF

V gene: TRBV5-1
J gene: TRBJ2-5
clone size: -
CDR3 protein: CASSLGQQGRTQETQYF

V gene: TRBV11-3
J gene: TRBJ2-5
clone size: few
CDR3 protein: CASSAGTSGMETQYF

V gene: TRBV20-1
J gene: TRBJ1-2
clone size: once
CDR3 protein: CSASRARTGDDGYTF

V gene: TRBV10-1
J gene: TRBJ2-1
clone size: -
CDR3 protein: CASFGVYNEQFF

V gene: TRBV19
J gene: TRBJ1-5
clone size: -
CDR3 protein: CASSPGTPGQPQHF

V gene: TRBV10-2
J gene: TRBJ2-2
clone size: -
CDR3 protein: CASSEGTSWVGELFF

V gene: TRBV5-4
J gene: TRBJ2-7
clone size: many
CDR3 protein: CASSQGLAASYEQYF

V gene: TRBV6-2/TRBV6-3
J gene: TRBJ1-5
clone size: many
CDR3 protein: CASSSFGNQPQHF

V gene: TRBV20-1
J gene: TRBJ1-6
clone size: -
CDR3 protein: CSASSQARDRGSPLHF

V gene: TRBV12-3/TRBV12-4
J gene: TRBJ1-5
clone size: -
CDR3 protein: CASSSGDPSYQPQHF

V gene: TRBV5-6
J gene: TRBJ1-1
clone size: -
CDR3 protein: CASSGSYEAFF

V gene: TRBV11-2
J gene: TRBJ1-1
clone size: many
CDR3 protein: CASRSLGVAEAFF

V gene: TRBV7-8
J gene: TRBJ1-2
clone size: once
CDR3 protein: CASSFAGGFWGYTF

V gene: TRBV3-1
J gene: TRBJ1-6
clone size: -
CDR3 protein: CASSPRDRAWPLHF

V gene: TRBV5-1
J gene: TRBJ1-6
clone size: -
CDR3 protein: CASADGLNSPLHF

V gene: TRBV4-1
J gene: TRBJ1-5
clone size: many
CDR3 protein: CASSPLGPGLREPQHF

V gene: TRBV12-5
J gene: TRBJ1-1
clone size: -
CDR3 protein: CASEVGTGGTEAFF

V gene: TRBV29-1
J gene: TRBJ2-6
clone size: many
CDR3 protein: CSVPIGANVLTF

V gene: TRBV7-9
J gene: TRBJ1-4
clone size: many
CDR3 protein: CASSSRTGFEKLFF

V gene: TRBV6-1
J gene: TRBJ1-2
clone size: many
CDR3 protein: CATPKGQGAGYTF

V gene: TRBV10-3
J gene: TRBJ1-5
clone size: -
CDR3 protein: CAISEYQGDQPQHF

V gene: TRBV29-1
J gene: TRBJ1-4
clone size: many
CDR3 protein: CSVGGGPEKLFF

V gene: TRBV4-1
J gene: TRBJ1-5
clone size: few
CDR3 protein: CASSQGTPYQPQHF

V gene: TRBV19
J gene: TRBJ2-1
clone size: few
CDR3 protein: CATSSRGTGPYNEQFF

V gene: TRBV10-3
J gene: TRBJ2-7
clone size: -
CDR3 protein: CAISESLGRASSYEQYF

V gene: TRBV2
J gene: TRBJ2-2
clone size: -
CDR3 protein: CASTPADTGELFF

V gene: TRBV6-1
J gene: TRBJ1-3
clone size: -
CDR3 protein: CASSEGTPGLTIYF

V gene: TRBV5-1
J gene: TRBJ1-2
clone size: many
CDR3 protein: CASSSEGQGDGYTF

V gene: TRBV29-1
J gene: TRBJ2-7
clone size: -
CDR3 protein: CSVVHGAYEQYF

V gene: TRBV5-1
J gene: TRBJ2-3
clone size: -
CDR3 protein: CASSLQTTVDTQYF

V gene: TRBV5-1
J gene: TRBJ2-6
clone size: -
CDR3 protein: CASSLDANVLTF

V gene: TRBV20-1
J gene: TRBJ1-5
clone size: -
CDR3 protein: CSASGGGTGQPQHF

V gene: TRBV7-3
J gene: TRBJ1-1
clone size: many
CDR3 protein: CASSLSGQGNTEAFF